Presented here are 10 T cell receptor beta chains from one specimen sequenced in a study of early T cells in non-severe SARS-CoV-2 infection. MiXCR, run by TCRdb on the 5' RACE reads, gives a single entry per CDR3 protein. The sample holds some 45,000 distinct CDR3 sequences, over 8% seen once. The sequencing used whole blood, collected at baseline. The receptors here all came from an adult who was a healthcare worker with PCR-confirmed SARS-CoV-2 infection or an uninfected control (not recorded which).

Ten or more counts support this clonotype. This rearrangement joins TRBV28 to TRBJ2-1; TRBD1 agrees at 9 bases. With V trimmed by 8 bases and J by 2 bases, 13 bases remained unmatched. Germline lookup yields CDR1 MDHEN and CDR2 SYDVKM. The CDR3 has 17 amino acids. CDR3 residues: CASFPSVGTGTYNEQFF. The CDR3 DNA sequence: TGTGCCAGCTTCCCCTCCGTAGGGACAGGGACCTACAATGAGCAGTTCTTC.

Only a few counts were recorded for this clonotype. This chain connects TRBV20-1 to TRBJ2-3; D unresolved. V lost 0 bases and J 0 bases, leaving 16 bases between the germline ends. Per the germline V gene, CDR1 is DFQATT and CDR2 is SNEGSKA (reference sequence). The CDR3 sequence is 17 residues long. CDR3 sequence: CSARDFQDQTSTDTQYF. The DNA for the CDR3 is TGCAGTGCTAGAGATTTCCAGGATCAAACTAGCACAGATACGCAGTATTTT.

The V call is TRBV4-3, the J call TRBJ1-2, with D unresolved. The germline CDR1 and CDR2 sequences are LGHNA and YSLEER. This CDR3 spans 12 amino acids. The ends were cut back, 5 bases at V and 8 bases at J, with 12 bases in the middle. Here the CDR3 DNA reads TGCGCCAGCAGCGAGACCAGAGGCGGCTACACCTTC. Its translation is CASSETRGGYTF.

This clonotype has at least ten counts. This chain connects TRBV29-1 to TRBJ2-2, with TRBD2 matching over 7 bases. This CDR3 has 17 amino acids. Trimming removed 3 bases from V and 0 bases from J; junction bases left unmatched: 10. Germline V gene data show CDR1 as SQVTM and CDR2 as ANQGSEA. CDR3 amino acids: CSVEGTIVGSNTGELFF. Here the CDR3 DNA reads TGCAGCGTTGAGGGGACTATTGTAGGGTCGAACACCGGGGAGCTGTTTTTT.

This clonotype was detected ten times or more. The chain joins TRBV5-1 to TRBJ1-1, with D possibly matching TRBD1 (6 bases). The CDR3 is made up of 13 amino acids. Trimming cost V 4 bases and J 7 bases, with 14 bases left between them. CDR1 and CDR2 from the germline V gene are SGHRS and YFSETQ. The CDR3: CASSPPRGDEAFF. The CDR3 DNA sequence: TGCGCCAGCAGCCCCCCAAGGGGGGATGAAGCTTTCTTT. Complete variable domain (other parts from reference TRBV5-1 and TRBJ1-1): KAGVTQTPRYLIKTRGQQVTLSCSPISGHRSVSWYQQTPGQGLQFLFEYFSETQRNKGNFPGRFSGRQFSNSRSEMNVSTLELGDSALYLCASSPPRGDEAFFGQGTRLTVV.

This clonotype was detected many times. The chain joins TRBV18 to TRBJ2-2; the D is unclear. Germline V CDR1 and CDR2: KGHSH, LQKENI. V was cut by 4 bases and J by 2 bases, with 2 bases left in between. The CDR3 is made up of 12 amino acids. The chain's CDR3 is CASSLNTGELFF. CDR3 nucleotide sequence: TGTGCCAGCTCACTCAACACCGGGGAGCTGTTTTTT.

The sample holds a few counts of this clonotype. The gene calls are TRBV7-3 and TRBJ2-6; TRBD1 matches at 7 bases. This CDR3 has 15 residues. After removal of 5 bases from V and 4 bases from J, the junction contained 5 bases not matched to a gene. Per the germline V gene, CDR1 is SGHTA and CDR2 is FQGTGA. The CDR3 is CASSPTGRGANVLTF. CDR3 sequence (DNA): TGTGCCAGCAGCCCGACAGGGCGGGGGGCCAACGTCCTGACTTTC. The full variable domain, completed using reference TRBV7-3 and TRBJ2-6, is GAGVSQTPSNKVTEKGKYVELRCDPISGHTALYWYRQSLGQGPEFLIYFQGTGAADDSGLPNDRFFAVRPEGSVSTLKIQRTERGDSAVYLCASSPTGRGANVLTFGAGSRLTVL.

This clonotype was observed a few times. The rearrangement joins TRBV30 to TRBJ2-7; D possibly corresponds to TRBD2 (6 bases). There are 15 residues in the CDR3. Germline lookup yields CDR1 GTSNPN and CDR2 SVGIG (reference sequence). V was shortened by 4 bases and J by 4 bases, with 20 bases between the two germline ends. This chain's CDR3 is CAWKRVGASVYEQYF. Written as DNA, the CDR3 is TGTGCCTGGAAGCGAGTAGGGGCTAGCGTTTACGAGCAGTACTTC.

The chain is built from TRBV7-3 and TRBJ2-5; D is perhaps TRBD1 (6 bases). Germline CDR1 SGHTA, CDR2 FQGTGA. Trimming stripped 0 bases from V and 4 bases from J, with 12 bases between. This CDR3 spans 15 amino acids. The CDR3 bases are TGTGCCAGCAGCTTAACGCAGGGGAAGGCAGAGACCCAGTACTTC. Amino acid sequence: CASSLTQGKAETQYF.

This clonotype has at least ten counts. This chain connects TRBV20-1 to TRBJ2-3; 7 bases line up with TRBD2. CDR3 length equals 15 residues. The J segment lost 0 bases and the V segment lost 6 bases, leaving 9 bases of the junction unmatched. Germline CDR1 and CDR2: DFQATT and SNEGSKA (reference sequence). The CDR3 sequence: CSARDYPRSTDTQYF. CDR3 DNA sequence: TGCAGTGCGCGGGACTACCCAAGGAGCACAGATACGCAGTATTTT.